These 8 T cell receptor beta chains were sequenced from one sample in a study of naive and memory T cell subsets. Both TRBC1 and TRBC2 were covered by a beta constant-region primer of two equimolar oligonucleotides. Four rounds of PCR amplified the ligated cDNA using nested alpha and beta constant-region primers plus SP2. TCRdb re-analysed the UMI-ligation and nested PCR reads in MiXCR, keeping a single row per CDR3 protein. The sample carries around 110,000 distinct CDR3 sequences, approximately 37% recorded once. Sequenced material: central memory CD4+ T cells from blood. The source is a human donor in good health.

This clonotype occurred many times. The CDR3 DNA follows: TGTGCCAGCAAACTAGGAGGGACAGAGACCCAGTACTTC. Amino acids: CASKLGGTETQYF. The chain links TRBV28 to TRBJ2-5, with TRBD2 as a possible D gene (6 bases). CDR1 is MDHEN and CDR2 is SYDVKM in the germline V gene. V was pared by 7 bases and J by 4 bases, with 13 bases between. CDR3 length: 13 amino acids. The full variable domain, its missing parts supplied by reference TRBV28 and TRBJ2-5, is DVKVTQSSRYLVKRTGEKVFLECVQDMDHENMFWYRQDPGLGLRLIYFSYDVKMKEKGDIPEGYSVSREKKERFSLILESASTNQTSMYLCASKLGGTETQYFGPGTRLLVL.

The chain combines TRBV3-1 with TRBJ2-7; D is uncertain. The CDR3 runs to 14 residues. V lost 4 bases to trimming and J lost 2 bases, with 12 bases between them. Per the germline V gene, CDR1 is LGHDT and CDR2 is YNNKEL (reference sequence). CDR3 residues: CASSPSAATYEQYF. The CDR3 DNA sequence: TGTGCCAGCAGCCCCTCGGCGGCTACCTACGAGCAGTACTTC.

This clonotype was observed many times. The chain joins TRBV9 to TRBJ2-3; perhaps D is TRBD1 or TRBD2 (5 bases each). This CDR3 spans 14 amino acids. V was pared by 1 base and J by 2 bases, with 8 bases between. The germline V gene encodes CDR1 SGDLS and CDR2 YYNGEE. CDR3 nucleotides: TGTGCCAGCAGCGTACAGGGAGCCACAGATACGCAGTATTTT. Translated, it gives CASSVQGATDTQYF.

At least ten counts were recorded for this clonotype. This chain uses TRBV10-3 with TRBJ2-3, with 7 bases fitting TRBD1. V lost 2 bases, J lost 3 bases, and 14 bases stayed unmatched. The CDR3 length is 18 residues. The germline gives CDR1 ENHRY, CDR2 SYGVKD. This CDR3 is CAISEPLEGQVRTDTQYF. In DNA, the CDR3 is TGTGCCATCAGTGAGCCGCTCGAAGGACAGGTGCGGACAGATACGCAGTATTTT.

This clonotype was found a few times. CDR3 residues: CATSSSRQGNEQFF. The DNA of the CDR3 is TGTGCCACCAGCAGTTCCCGGCAGGGCAATGAGCAGTTCTTC. The chain couples TRBV12-3 or TRBV12-4 to TRBJ2-1, with D maybe TRBD1 (5 bases). The CDR3 loop spans 14 amino acids. V was trimmed by 10 bases and J by 6 bases, leaving 19 bases between them.

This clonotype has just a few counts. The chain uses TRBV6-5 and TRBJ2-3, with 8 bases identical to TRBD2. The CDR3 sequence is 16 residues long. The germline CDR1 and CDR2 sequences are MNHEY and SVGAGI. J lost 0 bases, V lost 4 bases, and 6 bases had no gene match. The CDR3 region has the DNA TGTGCCAGCAGTTCCCCGACTAGCGCCAGCACAGATACGCAGTATTTT. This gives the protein CASSSPTSASTDTQYF.

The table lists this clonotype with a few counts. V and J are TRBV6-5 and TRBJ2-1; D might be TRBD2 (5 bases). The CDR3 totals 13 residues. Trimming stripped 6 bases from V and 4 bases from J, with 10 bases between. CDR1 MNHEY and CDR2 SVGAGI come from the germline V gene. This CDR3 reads CASRRGSYNEQFF. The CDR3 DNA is TGTGCCAGCAGAAGAGGGTCGTACAATGAGCAGTTCTTC.

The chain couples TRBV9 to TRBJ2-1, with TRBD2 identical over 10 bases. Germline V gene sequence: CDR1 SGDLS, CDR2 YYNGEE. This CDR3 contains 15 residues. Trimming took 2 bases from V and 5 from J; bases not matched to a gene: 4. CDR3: CASSVWLAGDNEQFF. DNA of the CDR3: TGTGCCAGCAGCGTCTGGCTAGCGGGAGACAATGAGCAGTTCTTC.